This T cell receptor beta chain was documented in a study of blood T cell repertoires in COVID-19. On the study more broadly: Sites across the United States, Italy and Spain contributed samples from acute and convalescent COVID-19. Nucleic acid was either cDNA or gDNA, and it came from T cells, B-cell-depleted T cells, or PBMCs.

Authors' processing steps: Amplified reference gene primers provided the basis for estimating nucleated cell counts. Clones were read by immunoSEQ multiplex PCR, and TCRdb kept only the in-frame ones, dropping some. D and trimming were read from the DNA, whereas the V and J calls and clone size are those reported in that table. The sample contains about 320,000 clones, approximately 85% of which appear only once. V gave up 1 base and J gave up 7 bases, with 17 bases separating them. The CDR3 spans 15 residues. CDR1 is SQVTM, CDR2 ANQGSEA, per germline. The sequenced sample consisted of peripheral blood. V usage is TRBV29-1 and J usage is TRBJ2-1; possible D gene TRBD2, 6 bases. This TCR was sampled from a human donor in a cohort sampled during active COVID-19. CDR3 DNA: TGCAGCGTTGAAGCGTCGGGCCCACGGGGGAATGAGCAGTTCTTC. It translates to CSVEASGPRGNEQFF.